Listed below are T cell receptor beta chains from one sample, sequenced in a study of long-term antiretroviral therapy in people with HIV. Here immunoSEQ multiplex PCR was the method, and the copy in TCRdb shows in-frame clones only, minus some. Here the sample spans around 19,000 clones, around three quarters being singletons. Material: unsorted PBMCs, obtained 2.9 years after starting antiretroviral therapy. The source of these receptors is a woman aged 25 to 39 with HIV. Each CDR3 is given with its conserved first and last residue. The order of the fields is D gene, clone size, J gene, V gene, CDR3 protein, CDR3 DNA. D genes are given only for firm matches. Rows may omit the clone size; those that give it use once, few, many or a size class.

d_gene: TRBD1; abundance: NA; j_gene: TRBJ1-2; v_gene: TRBV27; CDR3aa: CASSLEPRGRDGYTF; CDR3nt: TGTGCCAGCAGTTTAGAGCCCAGGGGGCGCGATGGCTACACCTTC
d_gene: NA; abundance: NA; j_gene: TRBJ2-2; v_gene: TRBV30; CDR3aa: CAWSVHPTGELFF; CDR3nt: TGTGCCTGGAGTGTACACCCCACCGGGGAGCTGTTTTTT
d_gene: TRBD1; abundance: NA; j_gene: TRBJ1-1; v_gene: TRBV29-1; CDR3aa: CSVNRGSASTEAFF; CDR3nt: TGCAGCGTTAACAGGGGTTCGGCGAGCACTGAAGCTTTCTTT
d_gene: NA; abundance: NA; j_gene: TRBJ1-2; v_gene: TRBV18; CDR3aa: CASSPNPHRDIGNYGYTF; CDR3nt: TGTGCCAGCTCACCGAATCCTCACCGGGACATAGGGAACTATGGCTACACCTTC
d_gene: NA; abundance: NA; j_gene: TRBJ1-2; v_gene: TRBV29-1; CDR3aa: CSSRGGDDYGYTF; CDR3nt: TGCAGCTCCCGGGGAGGGGATGACTATGGCTACACCTTC
d_gene: NA; abundance: NA; j_gene: TRBJ2-3; v_gene: TRBV10-1; CDR3aa: CASSESGLAPDRDTQYF; CDR3nt: TGCGCCAGCAGTGAGTCAGGCCTAGCGCCAGACCGGGATACGCAGTATTTT
d_gene: NA; abundance: NA; j_gene: TRBJ2-3; v_gene: TRBV25-1; CDR3aa: CASSGLTLNTQYF; CDR3nt: TGTGCCAGCAGTGGTTTGACTTTAAATACGCAGTATTTT
d_gene: TRBD2; abundance: once; j_gene: TRBJ2-1; v_gene: TRBV10-2; CDR3aa: CASRHEPGLAGGSYNEQFF; CDR3nt: TGCGCCAGCAGACACGAACCGGGACTAGCGGGGGGCTCCTACAATGAGCAGTTCTTC
d_gene: TRBD1; abundance: NA; j_gene: TRBJ2-7; v_gene: TRBV4-2; CDR3aa: CASSQGQGSYEQYF; CDR3nt: TGTGCCAGCAGCCAAGGACAGGGTAGCTACGAGCAGTACTTC
d_gene: TRBD2; abundance: NA; j_gene: TRBJ2-1; v_gene: TRBV10-1; CDR3aa: CASSESGGIDNEQFF; CDR3nt: TGCGCCAGCAGTGAGTCGGGGGGGATTGACAATGAGCAGTTCTTC
d_gene: NA; abundance: once; j_gene: TRBJ2-6; v_gene: TRBV10-3; CDR3aa: CAISERDGGSGANVLTF; CDR3nt: TGTGCCATCAGTGAGAGGGACGGGGGCTCTGGGGCCAACGTCCTGACTTTC
d_gene: NA; abundance: NA; j_gene: TRBJ2-7; v_gene: TRBV15; CDR3aa: CATSRDLSRTGTYEQYF; CDR3nt: TGTGCCACCAGCAGAGATCTCTCGCGGACCGGAACCTACGAGCAGTACTTC
d_gene: NA; abundance: NA; j_gene: TRBJ1-3; v_gene: TRBV5-8; CDR3aa: CASSLRWASGNTIYF; CDR3nt: TGTGCCAGCAGCTTGAGGTGGGCCTCTGGAAACACCATATATTTT
d_gene: NA; abundance: once; j_gene: TRBJ1-3; v_gene: TRBV29-1; CDR3aa: CSVHDSSGNTIYF; CDR3nt: TGCAGCGTCCATGACAGCTCTGGAAACACCATATATTTT
d_gene: NA; abundance: NA; j_gene: TRBJ1-6; v_gene: TRBV6-6; CDR3aa: CASSHRVTYNSPLHF; CDR3nt: TGTGCCAGCAGTCACAGGGTGACCTATAATTCACCCCTCCACTTT
d_gene: NA; abundance: NA; j_gene: TRBJ1-1; v_gene: TRBV5-1; CDR3aa: CASSPAPVNTEAFF; CDR3nt: TGCGCCAGCAGCCCCGCACCAGTGAACACTGAAGCTTTCTTT
d_gene: TRBD2; abundance: NA; j_gene: TRBJ2-3; v_gene: TRBV5-1; CDR3aa: CASTSKMGTSGLTDTQYF; CDR3nt: TGCGCCAGCACCTCCAAGATGGGGACTAGCGGGCTAACAGATACGCAGTATTTT
d_gene: NA; abundance: NA; j_gene: TRBJ1-2; v_gene: TRBV11-2; CDR3aa: CASSLETGTGGYTF; CDR3nt: TGTGCCAGCAGCTTAGAAACCGGGACCGGCGGCTACACCTTC
d_gene: TRBD1; abundance: NA; j_gene: TRBJ1-6; v_gene: TRBV11-2; CDR3aa: CASSRRDRGHPSLHF; CDR3nt: TGTGCCAGCAGCCGCCGGGACAGGGGGCACCCGTCCCTCCACTTT
d_gene: NA; abundance: NA; j_gene: TRBJ2-2; v_gene: TRBV9; CDR3aa: CASRSDRNTGELFF; CDR3nt: TGTGCCAGCAGATCCGACCGGAACACCGGGGAGCTGTTTTTT
d_gene: NA; abundance: few; j_gene: TRBJ1-3; v_gene: TRBV6-6; CDR3aa: CASRGASSGNTIYF; CDR3nt: TGTGCCAGCAGAGGAGCGAGCTCTGGAAACACCATATATTTT
d_gene: NA; abundance: once; j_gene: TRBJ1-1; v_gene: TRBV30; CDR3aa: CAWRHGGNTEAFF; CDR3nt: TGTGCCTGGAGGCACGGGGGGAACACTGAAGCTTTCTTT
d_gene: NA; abundance: NA; j_gene: TRBJ2-1; v_gene: TRBV9; CDR3aa: CASSTYPTFF; CDR3nt: TGTGCCAGCAGCACCTATCCCACGTTCTTC
d_gene: TRBD1; abundance: NA; j_gene: TRBJ2-1; v_gene: TRBV19; CDR3aa: CASGAGQGYAEQFF; CDR3nt: TGTGCCTCCGGGGCGGGACAGGGGTACGCTGAGCAGTTCTTC
d_gene: NA; abundance: few; j_gene: TRBJ1-5; v_gene: TRBV7-8; CDR3aa: CASSPQGRAASNQPQHF; CDR3nt: TGTGCCAGCAGCCCGCAAGGACGGGCCGCAAGCAATCAGCCCCAGCATTTT
d_gene: TRBD2; abundance: NA; j_gene: TRBJ2-1; v_gene: TRBV7-3; CDR3aa: CASSLTGGGVSHNEQFF; CDR3nt: TGTGCCAGCAGCTTAACTGGCGGGGGGGTTTCCCACAATGAGCAGTTCTTC
d_gene: NA; abundance: few; j_gene: TRBJ1-2; v_gene: TRBV7-2; CDR3aa: CASSQDGANGYTF; CDR3nt: TGTGCCAGCAGTCAGGACGGGGCCAATGGCTACACCTTC
d_gene: NA; abundance: NA; j_gene: TRBJ1-3; v_gene: TRBV30; CDR3aa: CASTGFGNTIYF; CDR3nt: TGTGCCTCCACTGGTTTTGGAAACACCATATATTTT
d_gene: NA; abundance: NA; j_gene: TRBJ1-4; v_gene: TRBV19; CDR3aa: CASKDQRATNEKLFF; CDR3nt: TGTGCCAGTAAAGATCAGAGAGCAACTAATGAAAAACTGTTTTTT
d_gene: NA; abundance: NA; j_gene: TRBJ1-2; v_gene: TRBV5-1; CDR3aa: CASSPGTASNYGYTF; CDR3nt: TGCGCCAGCAGCCCTGGGACGGCTTCTAACTATGGCTACACCTTC
d_gene: TRBD1; abundance: NA; j_gene: TRBJ1-4; v_gene: TRBV28; CDR3aa: CASSSPRDSSTNEKLFF; CDR3nt: TGTGCCAGCAGTTCCCCGAGGGACAGTTCAACTAATGAAAAACTGTTTTTT
d_gene: NA; abundance: NA; j_gene: TRBJ1-2; v_gene: TRBV11-2; CDR3aa: CASSLEFASNYGYTF; CDR3nt: TGTGCCAGCAGCTTAGAATTCGCGTCTAACTATGGCTACACCTTC
d_gene: TRBD1; abundance: once; j_gene: TRBJ1-2; v_gene: TRBV13; CDR3aa: CASSLGLQGYGYTF; CDR3nt: TGTGCCAGCAGCTTAGGCTTACAGGGGTATGGCTACACCTTC
d_gene: NA; abundance: NA; j_gene: TRBJ1-1; v_gene: TRBV6-5; CDR3aa: CASSYGTLNTEAFF; CDR3nt: TGTGCCAGCAGTTACGGCACCCTGAACACTGAAGCTTTCTTT
d_gene: NA; abundance: NA; j_gene: TRBJ1-5; v_gene: TRBV27; CDR3aa: CASSLEGLSNQPQHF; CDR3nt: TGTGCCAGCAGTTTGGAGGGGCTCAGCAATCAGCCCCAGCATTTT
d_gene: TRBD1; abundance: NA; j_gene: TRBJ1-1; v_gene: TRBV11-2; CDR3aa: CASSYDWDSNTEAFF; CDR3nt: TGTGCCAGCAGCTACGACTGGGACAGCAACACTGAAGCTTTCTTT
d_gene: NA; abundance: large; j_gene: TRBJ1-1; v_gene: TRBV2; CDR3aa: CASSGGPNTEAFF; CDR3nt: TGTGCCAGCAGTGGGGGTCCGAACACTGAAGCTTTCTTT
d_gene: NA; abundance: NA; j_gene: TRBJ1-2; v_gene: TRBV9; CDR3aa: CASSGPGKSGYTF; CDR3nt: TGTGCCAGCAGCGGACCCGGGAAGTCTGGCTACACCTTC
d_gene: TRBD2; abundance: NA; j_gene: TRBJ2-3; v_gene: TRBV27; CDR3aa: CASSGGLVGTDTQYF; CDR3nt: TGTGCCAGCAGTGGGGGACTAGTCGGCACAGATACGCAGTATTTT
d_gene: NA; abundance: NA; j_gene: TRBJ1-1; v_gene: TRBV6-4; CDR3aa: CASSEVWNTEAFF; CDR3nt: TGTGCCAGCAGTGAAGTGTGGAACACTGAAGCTTTCTTT
d_gene: NA; abundance: NA; j_gene: TRBJ2-5; v_gene: TRBV6-5; CDR3aa: CASSSKPGRGGKTQYF; CDR3nt: TGTGCCAGCAGTTCAAAACCCGGACGCGGGGGCAAGACCCAGTACTTC
d_gene: NA; abundance: NA; j_gene: TRBJ1-5; v_gene: TRBV12-5; CDR3aa: CASGLVIGPGEQPQHF; CDR3nt: TGTGCTAGTGGTTTGGTAATAGGCCCGGGGGAGCAGCCCCAGCATTTT
d_gene: NA; abundance: NA; j_gene: TRBJ1-5; v_gene: TRBV19; CDR3aa: CASSRAGNNQPQHF; CDR3nt: TGTGCCAGTAGTCGGGCGGGCAACAATCAGCCCCAGCATTTT
d_gene: NA; abundance: few; j_gene: TRBJ2-5; v_gene: TRBV11-2; CDR3aa: CASSQNQETQYF; CDR3nt: TGTGCCAGCAGCCAGAATCAAGAGACCCAGTACTTC
d_gene: TRBD1; abundance: NA; j_gene: TRBJ1-2; v_gene: TRBV30; CDR3aa: CAWGQGNYGYTF; CDR3nt: TGTGCCTGGGGACAGGGGAACTATGGCTACACCTTC
d_gene: TRBD2; abundance: NA; j_gene: TRBJ2-5; v_gene: TRBV5-1; CDR3aa: CASTSGGGQETQYF; CDR3nt: TGCGCCAGCACAAGCGGGGGGGGGCAAGAGACCCAGTACTTC
d_gene: NA; abundance: NA; j_gene: TRBJ2-7; v_gene: TRBV18; CDR3aa: CASSLGIAYEQYF; CDR3nt: TGTGCCAGCTCCCTCGGGATCGCTTACGAGCAGTACTTC
d_gene: NA; abundance: NA; j_gene: TRBJ2-3; v_gene: TRBV13; CDR3aa: CASRRWGRRTDTQYF; CDR3nt: TGTGCCAGCAGGCGATGGGGGCGCCGCACAGATACGCAGTATTTT
d_gene: NA; abundance: NA; j_gene: TRBJ1-2; v_gene: TRBV6-1; CDR3aa: CASSVTSYGYTF; CDR3nt: TGTGCCAGCAGTGTTACATCCTATGGCTACACCTTC
d_gene: NA; abundance: NA; j_gene: TRBJ1-2; v_gene: TRBV27; CDR3aa: CASSSRDGNYGYTF; CDR3nt: TGTGCCAGCAGTTCACGGGACGGAAACTATGGCTACACCTTC
d_gene: TRBD2; abundance: NA; j_gene: TRBJ2-2; v_gene: TRBV30; CDR3aa: CAWYRLAGLRGELFF; CDR3nt: TGTGCCTGGTATCGACTAGCGGGGCTCCGGGGGGAGCTGTTTTTT
d_gene: NA; abundance: NA; j_gene: TRBJ1-4; v_gene: TRBV5-1; CDR3aa: CASSFDQGKLFF; CDR3nt: TGCGCCAGCAGCTTCGACCAAGGGAAACTGTTTTTT
d_gene: NA; abundance: NA; j_gene: TRBJ2-5; v_gene: TRBV6-1; CDR3aa: CASSEGTVQETQYF; CDR3nt: TGTGCCAGCAGTGAAGGGACAGTACAAGAGACCCAGTACTTC